These 24 T cell receptor beta chains came from one sample sequenced in a study of OX40 agonist ivuxolimab in advanced cancers. Assay used: immunoSEQ multiplex PCR; TCRdb lists only in-frame clones, some missing. The table records about 110,000 clones, approximately 90% of them present only once. The source was CD4+ or CD8+ T cells sorted from blood, collected in a trial of the OX40 agonist ivuxolimab. These receptors came from an adult with an advanced solid tumor such as melanoma, head and neck, liver or kidney cancer.

The chain joins TRBV9 to TRBJ2-5; 8 bases align to TRBD2. With 3 bases clipped from V and 11 bases from J, the junction kept 9 bases outside the gene matches. The length of the CDR3 is 13 residues. Per germline, CDR1 SGDLS and CDR2 YYNGEE. CDR3 sequence: CASSEGSGGEQYF. The CDR3, as DNA: TGTGCCAGCAGCGAGGGGTCCGGGGGGGAGCAGTACTTC.

The chain combines TRBV5-4 with TRBJ2-1; 9 bases are a match to TRBD2. Germline loops: CDR1 SGHNT, CDR2 YYREEE (reference sequence). The CDR3 length is 16 residues. Germline trimming cut 9 bases from V and 0 bases from J; bases unmatched to any gene: 10. The CDR3 reads CATRVPSGNSYNEQFF. The CDR3 DNA reads TGTGCCACCAGGGTCCCTAGCGGGAACTCCTACAATGAGCAGTTCTTC. The full variable domain, completed using reference TRBV5-4 and TRBJ2-1, is ETGVTQSPTHLIKTRGQQVTLRCSSQSGHNTVSWYQQALGQGPQFIFQYYREEENGRGNFPPRFSGLQFPNYSSELNVNALELDDSALYLCATRVPSGNSYNEQFFGPGTRLTVL.

The gene calls are TRBV6-1 and TRBJ2-2, with D possibly TRBD2 on 5 matching bases. Trimming pared 3 bases from V and 1 base from J, leaving 12 bases between. The CDR3 is made up of 16 amino acids. Germline CDR1 MNHNS, CDR2 SASEGT. CDR3 bases: TGTGCCAGCAGTGAGTACGACTATCTGAACACCGGGGAGCTGTTTTTT. Amino acid sequence: CASSEYDYLNTGELFF.

The V and J genes are TRBV5-1 and TRBJ1-5; possibly TRBD1 for D (5 bases). Germline values: CDR1 SGHRS, CDR2 YFSETQ. The CDR3 is 15 amino acids. The V and J ends lost 1 base and 2 bases respectively, with 10 bases between them. CDR3 sequence: CASSLWGEGNQPQHF. The CDR3 DNA reads as TGCGCCAGCAGCTTGTGGGGGGAAGGCAATCAGCCCCAGCATTTT.

Only one count was recorded for this clone. This sequence joins TRBV27 and TRBJ2-7; possibly TRBD1 for D (5 bases). Trimming took 4 bases from V and 0 from J, leaving 13 bases between them. Germline V CDR1 and CDR2: MNHEY, SMNVEV (reference sequence). The CDR3 length is 15 residues. The CDR3 bases are TGTGCCAGCAGTTGGGGCCGGACCCCCTCCTACGAGCAGTACTTC. Its translation: CASSWGRTPSYEQYF.

This chain uses TRBV28 with TRBJ2-7; TRBD2 might be the D (5 bases). Trimming left V 4 bases short and J 2 bases short, with 18 bases between. Germline V lookup: CDR1 MDHEN, CDR2 SYDVKM. The length of the CDR3 is 16 residues. CDR3: CASSWASGYPTYEQYF. For the CDR3, the DNA is TGTGCCAGCAGTTGGGCCTCGGGATACCCAACCTACGAGCAGTACTTC.

This sequence joins TRBV6-1 and TRBJ2-1, with 8 nucleotides matching TRBD2. Germline V CDR1 and CDR2: MNHNS, SASEGT. J was trimmed by 9 bases and V by 4 bases; bases with no gene match: 5. This CDR3 has 13 amino acids. CDR3 amino acids: CASSGAGAGEQFF. Written as DNA, the CDR3 is TGTGCCAGCAGTGGAGCGGGAGCAGGTGAGCAGTTCTTC.

V usage is TRBV12-5 and J usage is TRBJ2-7, with D possibly being TRBD1 or TRBD2 (5 bases each). The V end was cut by 8 bases, the J end by 3 bases, with 14 bases between. This CDR3 is 13 amino acids long. CDR1 is LGHNT, CDR2 FRNRAP, per germline. The CDR3 DNA follows: TGTGCTAGTAGGGACGGCCTGATCTACGAGCAGTACTTC. Translating gives CASRDGLIYEQYF.

V and J are TRBV28 and TRBJ1-2, with D maybe TRBD1 (5 bases). Germline V CDR1 and CDR2: MDHEN, SYDVKM. Trimming pared 6 bases from V and 2 bases from J, leaving 10 bases between. The CDR3 covers 13 residues. CDR3: CASRPAGNYGYTF. In nucleotides, the CDR3 is TGTGCCAGCAGGCCTGCAGGGAACTATGGCTACACCTTC.

The chain is built from TRBV5-6 and TRBJ2-5; TRBD2 aligns across 11 bases. Per the germline V gene, CDR1 is SGHDT and CDR2 is YYEEEE. The CDR3 is made up of 17 amino acids. The trim removed 2 bases at V and 3 bases at J, leaving 9 bases unmatched. The CDR3 protein is CASSFWGELAGEETQYF. DNA of the CDR3: TGTGCCAGCAGCTTTTGGGGTGAACTAGCGGGAGAAGAGACCCAGTACTTC.

The J gene is TRBJ1-1, the V gene TRBV10-3; 9 nucleotides agree with TRBD1. The CDR3 has 14 amino acids. V dropped 6 bases and J dropped 5; count of bases not matched to a gene: 7. The germline gives CDR1 ENHRY, CDR2 SYGVKD. The CDR3 DNA reads as TGTGCCATCAGAAAGGGACAGGGTGATACTGAAGCTTTCTTT. Protein: CAIRKGQGDTEAFF.

The chain employs TRBV28 and TRBJ2-4; 10 nucleotides line up with TRBD1. V lost 8 bases, J lost 9 bases, and 13 bases stayed unmatched. The CDR3 has 15 amino acids. The germline V gene encodes CDR1 MDHEN and CDR2 SYDVKM. DNA for the CDR3: TGTGCCAGCGTATCCCGGGACAGGGGCTTGGGCATTCAGTACTTC. Encoded protein: CASVSRDRGLGIQYF.

The V and J genes are TRBV4-2 and TRBJ2-1; the match to TRBD2 covers 11 bases. The CDR3 sequence is 20 residues long. CDR1 is LGHNA, CDR2 YNFKEQ, per germline. J gave up 2 bases and V 1 base, and 13 bases lay outside the gene matches. Written as DNA, the CDR3 is TGTGCCAGCAGCCAAGGTGCGGGACTAGCGGTTACTCCTCCCTACAATGAGCAGTTCTTC. Encoded protein: CASSQGAGLAVTPPYNEQFF.

This clone was seen only once. The chain combines TRBV6-5 with TRBJ1-5, with TRBD1 matching over 12 bases. This CDR3 region has 15 residues. After removal of 5 bases from V and 5 bases from J, the junction contained 4 bases not matched to a gene. Per germline, CDR1 MNHEY and CDR2 SVGAGI. CDR3 residues: CASSPGTGGDQPQHF. CDR3 nucleotide sequence: TGTGCCAGCAGTCCTGGGACAGGGGGCGATCAGCCCCAGCATTTT.

The rearrangement joins TRBV7-8 to TRBJ1-5, with D possibly matching TRBD1 (6 bases). CDR1 SGHVS and CDR2 FQNEAQ come from the germline V gene. Trimming cost V 5 bases and J 1 base, with 12 bases left between them. The CDR3 length is 15 residues. The CDR3 sequence is CASSETGSSNQPQHF. The CDR3 DNA reads TGTGCCAGCAGCGAAACAGGGTCGAGCAATCAGCCCCAGCATTTT. Full variable domain (outside the CDR3, taken from reference TRBV7-8 and TRBJ1-5): GAGVSQSPRYKVAKRGQDVALRCDPISGHVSLFWYQQALGQGPEFLTYFQNEAQLDKSGLPSDRFFAERPEGSVSTLKIQRTQQEDSAVYLCASSETGSSNQPQHFGDGTRLSIL.

V and J are TRBV9 and TRBJ2-1; no firm D call. V was shortened by 0 bases and J by 8 bases, with 12 bases between the two germline ends. In germline, CDR1 is SGDLS, CDR2 YYNGEE. The CDR3 sequence is 14 residues long. The CDR3 DNA follows: TGTGCCAGCAGCGTAGTTGGTGGGTGGGATGAGCAGTTCTTC. Protein sequence: CASSVVGGWDEQFF.

The chain recombines TRBV27 with TRBJ1-2; D is ambiguous. V lost 6 bases, J lost 5 bases, and 13 bases lay in between. The CDR3 spans 13 residues. In germline, CDR1 is MNHEY, CDR2 SMNVEV (reference sequence). The CDR3 nucleotides read TGTGCCAGCAGACCCGACACGGGATATGGCTACACCTTC. It is translated as CASRPDTGYGYTF.

The V call is TRBV14, the J call TRBJ2-1, with TRBD2 as a possible D gene (5 bases). Between the trimmed V and J ends, which lost 7 bases and 0 bases, there was a span of 16 bases. The CDR3 has 16 residues. Germline V gene sequence: CDR1 SGHDN, CDR2 FVKESK. CDR3 coding DNA: TGTGCCAGCACCCCTCGAGGGAGTACCTCCTACAATGAGCAGTTCTTC. Translated, it gives CASTPRGSTSYNEQFF.

The chain combines TRBV4-3 with TRBJ2-1; D is possibly TRBD2 (5 bases). Germline V gives CDR1 LGHNA, CDR2 YSLEER. There are 15 residues in the CDR3. Between the trimmed V and J ends, which lost 0 bases and 3 bases, there was a span of 9 bases. The CDR3 is CASSQEGRGYNEQFF. The DNA for the CDR3 is TGCGCCAGCAGCCAAGAAGGACGGGGCTACAATGAGCAGTTCTTC.

The chain links TRBV18 to TRBJ2-7, with D possibly matching TRBD1 (6 bases). Germline assignment: CDR1 KGHSH and CDR2 LQKENI. The ends were cut back, 6 bases at V and 0 bases at J, with 15 bases in the middle. The CDR3 covers 15 residues. The CDR3 nucleotides are TGTGCCAGCTCGCGGACAGAAGGAAGCTCCTACGAGCAGTACTTC. Translating it yields CASSRTEGSSYEQYF.

This chain joins TRBV28 and TRBJ2-6, with D hard to call. The CDR3 length is 15 residues. V was trimmed by 10 bases and J by 0 bases, leaving 13 bases between them. Germline V gene lookup returns CDR1 MDHEN and CDR2 SYDVKM. CDR3 nucleotides: TGTGCCACCTTACTGGGTGGCTCTGGGGCCAACGTCCTGACTTTC. Its protein is CATLLGGSGANVLTF.

The chain joins TRBV19 to TRBJ2-5; D is possibly TRBD1 (5 bases). The CDR3 length is 13 residues. Trimming removed 5 bases from V and 5 bases from J, with 12 bases in between. Per germline, CDR1 LNHDA and CDR2 SQIVND (reference sequence). The CDR3 coding sequence is TGTGCCAGTAGTCAGGGCGCCGTTGAGACCCAGTACTTC. This gives the protein CASSQGAVETQYF. Looking up the rest from reference TRBV19 and TRBJ2-5 gives the full variable domain: DGGITQSPKYLFRKEGQNVTLSCEQNLNHDAMYWYRQDPGQGLRLIYYSQIVNDFQKGDIAEGYSVSREKKESFPLTVTSAQKNPTAFYLCASSQGAVETQYFGPGTRLLVL.

The table lists this clone with a count of one. Written as DNA, the CDR3 is TGTGCCAGCAGCTTAAGTGGCTGGTCACAGGGGAATGAAGAGACCCAGTACTTC. It codes for CASSLSGWSQGNEETQYF. The chain employs TRBV11-1 and TRBJ2-5; 7 bases align to TRBD1. Germline V gives CDR1 SGHAT, CDR2 FQDESV (reference sequence). The CDR3 loop spans 18 amino acids. The V segment lost 2 bases and the J segment 3 bases; nucleotides outside the gene matches: 15.

The V gene is TRBV11-2, the J gene TRBJ2-7, with D hard to call. V lost 1 base to trimming and J lost 8 bases, with 9 bases between them. Germline values: CDR1 SGHAT, CDR2 FQNNGV. The CDR3 is 12 residues long. This CDR3 is CASSLGAAQQYF. In DNA, the CDR3 is TGTGCCAGCAGCTTAGGCGCGGCCCAGCAGTACTTC.